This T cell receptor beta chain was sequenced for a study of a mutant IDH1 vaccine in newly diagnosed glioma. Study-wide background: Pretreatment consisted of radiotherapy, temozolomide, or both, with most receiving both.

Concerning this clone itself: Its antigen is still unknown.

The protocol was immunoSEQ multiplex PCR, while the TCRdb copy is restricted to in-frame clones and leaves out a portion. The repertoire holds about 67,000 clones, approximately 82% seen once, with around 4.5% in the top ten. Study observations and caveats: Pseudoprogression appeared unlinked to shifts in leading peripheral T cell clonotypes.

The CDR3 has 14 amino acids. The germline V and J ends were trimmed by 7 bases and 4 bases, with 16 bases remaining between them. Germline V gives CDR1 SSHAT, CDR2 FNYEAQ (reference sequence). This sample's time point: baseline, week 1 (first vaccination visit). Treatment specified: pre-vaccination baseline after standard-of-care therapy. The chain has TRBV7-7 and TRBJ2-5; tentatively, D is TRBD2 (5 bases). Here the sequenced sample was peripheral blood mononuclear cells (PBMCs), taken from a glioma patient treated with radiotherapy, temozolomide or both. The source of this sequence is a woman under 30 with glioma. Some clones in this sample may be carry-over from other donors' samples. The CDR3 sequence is CASTEGDGLETQYF. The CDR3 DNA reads TGTGCCAGCACCGAGGGCGATGGGTTAGAGACCCAGTACTTC.